These T cell receptor beta chains were read from a single sample in a study of graft-versus-host responses after intestinal transplantation. The assay was immunoSEQ multiplex PCR, and TCRdb's table has in-frame clones only and misses some. The sample consists of roughly 28,000 clones, approximately 90% of them appearing once. The sequenced sample was PBMCs, obtained approximately 460 days after intestinal transplantation. The receptors were sampled from a human patient who received an intestinal transplant, so some T cells may come from the graft donor. The CDR3 runs from the conserved cysteine through the conserved F or W. The D gene is left open where the match is weak. Size tells how often a clone was seen (once, few, many) or the class of an expanded clone, and some rows leave it out.

CDR3nt	CDR3aa	v_gene	len	j_gene	d_gene	abundance
TGTGCCAGCAGCTTAGTAGGTGTAGAGCAGTTCTTC	CASSLVGVEQFF	TRBV7-2	12	TRBJ2-1	NA	NA
TGTGCCAGCAGTGAAGCTTTTGACCCCTACTACGAGCAGTACTTC	CASSEAFDPYYEQYF	TRBV6-1	15	TRBJ2-7	NA	once
TGCGCCAGCAGCATGACTAGCCGACAGCAAGAGACCCAGTACTTC	CASSMTSRQQETQYF	TRBV5-1	15	TRBJ2-5	TRBD2	NA
TGCGCCAGCAGTGAGTACTCAGTAGGGACCTCCAGTCGAGAGACCCAGTACTTC	CASSEYSVGTSSRETQYF	TRBV10-2	18	TRBJ2-5	NA	once
TGTGCCAGCAGTTCAGCCAGGAACACTGAAGCTTTCTTT	CASSSARNTEAFF	TRBV6-6	13	TRBJ1-1	NA	NA
TGTGCCAGCAGCTTGGCGGGTACCGGATGGGAGACCCAGTACTTC	CASSLAGTGWETQYF	TRBV5-4	15	TRBJ2-5	NA	NA
TGCGCCAGCAGCCACCCGGGACTAGCCTACAATGAGCAGTTCTTC	CASSHPGLAYNEQFF	TRBV4-1	15	TRBJ2-1	TRBD2	NA
TGTGCCAGCAATGGGTTCTATGGCTACACCTTC	CASNGFYGYTF	TRBV6-1	11	TRBJ1-2	NA	NA
TGTGCCAGCAGTGAAACAGGGTTCACTGAAGCTTTCTTT	CASSETGFTEAFF	TRBV6-1	13	TRBJ1-1	NA	once
TGCGCCAGCAGCGAGACAGGGGCCCTCGGGACCCAGTACTTC	CASSETGALGTQYF	TRBV4-1	14	TRBJ2-5	TRBD1	NA
TGCGCCAGCAGATGGGAGGTTGGGAACTATGGCTACACCTTC	CASRWEVGNYGYTF	TRBV5-1	14	TRBJ1-2	NA	NA
TGTGCCAGCTCACCACCTGGCTTGGGGCAGTTCTTC	CASSPPGLGQFF	TRBV18	12	TRBJ2-1	NA	NA
TGTGCCAGCAGCCGGGACAGGTTCTACGAGCAGTACTTC	CASSRDRFYEQYF	TRBV16	13	TRBJ2-7	TRBD1	NA
TGTGCAAGTCGCTTAGAGAACCGGAGGAAGCTGGTAAAAAACATTCAGTACTTC	CASRLENRRKLVKNIQYF	TRBV12-2	18	TRBJ2-4	NA	NA
TGCGCCAGCAGCGGGGCGGACAGGGGCCGGAACACTGAAGCTTTCTTT	CASSGADRGRNTEAFF	TRBV5-1	16	TRBJ1-1	TRBD1	NA
TGTGCCAGCAGTCGACCTAGTGCCTACGAGCAGTACTTC	CASSRPSAYEQYF	TRBV2	13	TRBJ2-7	NA	NA
TGTGCCAGCAAGATACAAGTGAACACTGAAGCTTTCTTT	CASKIQVNTEAFF	TRBV6-1	13	TRBJ1-1	NA	NA
TGTGCCAGCAGTTTCGAACGGCCTCACAATGAGCAGTTCTTC	CASSFERPHNEQFF	TRBV27	14	TRBJ2-1	NA	NA
TGTGCCAGCAGTTCTAGCGTTGATACGCAGTATTTT	CASSSSVDTQYF	TRBV2	12	TRBJ2-3	NA	NA
TGCGCCAGCAGCGGCGGTGTATATGGCTACACCTTC	CASSGGVYGYTF	TRBV5-1	12	TRBJ1-2	NA	once
TGTGCCAGCAGCAAAGAGGGGACAGCCCAAGAGACCCAGTACTTC	CASSKEGTAQETQYF	TRBV21-1	15	TRBJ2-5	NA	NA
TGTGCCAGCAGGACAGATTCGGGCTACGAGCAGTACTTC	CASRTDSGYEQYF	TRBV6-5	13	TRBJ2-7	NA	NA
TGTGCCAGCAGTGGGGAGGGTAGCGGTGCCTACGAGCAGTACTTC	CASSGEGSGAYEQYF	TRBV28	15	TRBJ2-7	TRBD2	NA
TGCGCCAGCAGCTTGGCGGACCCGAGCACTGAAGCTTTCTTT	CASSLADPSTEAFF	TRBV5-1	14	TRBJ1-1	NA	NA
TGTGCCAGCAGCAATCGGGACAGCGACACAGATACGCAGTATTTT	CASSNRDSDTDTQYF	TRBV7-9	15	TRBJ2-3	TRBD1	NA
TGTGCCAGCAGGACTCTTAGCGGGAGAAGCTACAATGAGCAGTTCTTC	CASRTLSGRSYNEQFF	TRBV28	16	TRBJ2-1	TRBD2	NA
TGTGCCAGTAGGGTGGACAACCCCGGTTACAATGAGCAGTTCTTC	CASRVDNPGYNEQFF	TRBV19	15	TRBJ2-1	NA	NA
TGTGCCAGCAGCTCCGGGACACCTGAGCAGTTCTTC	CASSSGTPEQFF	TRBV7-9	12	TRBJ2-1	NA	once
TGCGCCAGCAGCCTCCACGGGACACCCACCGGGGAGCTGTTTTTT	CASSLHGTPTGELFF	TRBV4-3	15	TRBJ2-2	NA	NA
TGTGCCAGCAGCCGACAGAACACCGGGGAGCTGTTTTTT	CASSRQNTGELFF	TRBV11-2	13	TRBJ2-2	NA	NA
TGCGCCAGCAGTGAGGGGGGCCACCTCACAGATACGCAGTATTTT	CASSEGGHLTDTQYF	TRBV10-1	15	TRBJ2-3	NA	NA
TGTGCCAGTAGTCTAAGGGGAGAGGGTCTTCGTCGGAGCACAGATACGCAGTATTTT	CASSLRGEGLRRSTDTQYF	TRBV19	19	TRBJ2-3	NA	NA
TGTGCCAGCAGCTCCACTACAACCGGACTCCCTTCGGAGACCCAGTACTTC	CASSSTTTGLPSETQYF	TRBV7-9	17	TRBJ2-5	NA	NA
TGCGCCAGCAGTGGATATGGTCGCGTGAACACTGAAGCTTTCTTT	CASSGYGRVNTEAFF	TRBV10-2	15	TRBJ1-1	NA	NA
TGTGCCAGCAGCTTTACAGGGGCGCCAAACACCATATATTTT	CASSFTGAPNTIYF	TRBV7-9	14	TRBJ1-3	TRBD1	NA
TGTGCCAGCAGCCCAAAAGGGACAACCTACGAGCAGTACTTC	CASSPKGTTYEQYF	TRBV7-6	14	TRBJ2-7	NA	once
TGTGCCAGCAGCTTAGGGAATGAGCAGTTCTTC	CASSLGNEQFF	TRBV7-2	11	TRBJ2-1	NA	NA
TGTGCCAGCAGCTTAGCTCGAGGGGTCGAGCAGTACTTC	CASSLARGVEQYF	TRBV7-9	13	TRBJ2-7	NA	NA
TGTGCCAGCAGCTTATTTTTGTTAGTCGATGGCTACACCTTC	CASSLFLLVDGYTF	TRBV7-9	14	TRBJ1-2	NA	NA
TGTGCCAGCTCACCAAGGTATGGGGCGAGGAGCTCCTACGAGCAGTACTTC	CASSPRYGARSSYEQYF	TRBV18	17	TRBJ2-7	NA	once
TGTGCCAGCAGTGAACGGGTACGTCAGCCCCAGCATTTT	CASSERVRQPQHF	TRBV2	13	TRBJ1-5	NA	NA
TGTGCCATCAGTGACAGGAGGAGCTCCTACGAGCAGTACTTC	CAISDRRSSYEQYF	TRBV10-3	14	TRBJ2-7	NA	NA
TGTGCCAGCAGCGGACAGGATGAAAAACTGTTTTTT	CASSGQDEKLFF	TRBV5-4	12	TRBJ1-4	TRBD1	once
TGTGCCAGCAGCCCTAGGGCGGGCGGGAGAGGCACAGATACGCAGTATTTT	CASSPRAGGRGTDTQYF	TRBV14	17	TRBJ2-3	TRBD2	NA
TGTGCCAGTAGTATTAGGACTAGCGGGAGGATCACCGGGGAGCTGTTTTTT	CASSIRTSGRITGELFF	TRBV19	17	TRBJ2-2	TRBD2	few
TGTGCCAGCAGCTTAACGGCGAGGAGCTCCTACAATGAGCAGTTCTTC	CASSLTARSSYNEQFF	TRBV7-6	16	TRBJ2-1	NA	NA
TGCGCCAGCAGCCAAGATTCAGCGGAGACCCAGTACTTC	CASSQDSAETQYF	TRBV4-3	13	TRBJ2-5	NA	NA
TGTGCCAGCAGTCGACAGGGAACGGTGACAGATACGCAGTATTTT	CASSRQGTVTDTQYF	TRBV6-5	15	TRBJ2-3	TRBD1	once
TGTGCCAGCAGCTTGGGAGGGGGGGGCCGATTTAATTCACCCCTCCACTTT	CASSLGGGGRFNSPLHF	TRBV5-4	17	TRBJ1-6	NA	once
TGCAGCGTTGAAAAAAGGTCGGGGGGAGATACGCAGTATTTT	CSVEKRSGGDTQYF	TRBV29-1	14	TRBJ2-3	TRBD2	NA
TGTGCCAGCAGTTTCACCTCACTCTCGACCGTCTACAATGAGCAGTTCTTC	CASSFTSLSTVYNEQFF	TRBV27	17	TRBJ2-1	NA	NA
TGTGCCAGCAGTGTGGCAGATGGCCGGGAGACCCAGTACTTC	CASSVADGRETQYF	TRBV2	14	TRBJ2-5	NA	NA